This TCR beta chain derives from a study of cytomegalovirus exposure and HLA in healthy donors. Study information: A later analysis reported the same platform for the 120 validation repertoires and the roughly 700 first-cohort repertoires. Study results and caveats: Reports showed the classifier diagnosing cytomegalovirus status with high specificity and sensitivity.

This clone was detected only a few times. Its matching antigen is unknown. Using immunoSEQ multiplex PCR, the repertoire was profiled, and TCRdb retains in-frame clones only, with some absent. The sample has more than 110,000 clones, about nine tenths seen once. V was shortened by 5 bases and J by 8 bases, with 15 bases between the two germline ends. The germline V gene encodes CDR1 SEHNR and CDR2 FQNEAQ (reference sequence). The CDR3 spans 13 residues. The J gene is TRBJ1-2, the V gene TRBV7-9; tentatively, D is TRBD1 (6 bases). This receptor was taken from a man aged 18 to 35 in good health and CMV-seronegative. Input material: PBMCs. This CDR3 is CASSRSGAEGYTF. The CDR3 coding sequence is TGTGCCAGCAGCCGCTCAGGGGCTGAGGGCTACACCTTC.